A selection of T cell receptor beta chains follows, all from one sample in a study of cytomegalovirus exposure and HLA in healthy donors. Repertoires were generated with immunoSEQ multiplex PCR, while TCRdb's copy carries only in-frame clones and drops some. This sample carries around 100,000 clones, around 77% of them seen once, and the ten largest clones take 5.4%. The sample consisted of PBMCs. These receptors were taken from a woman aged 25 to 39 in good health and CMV-seropositive. The CDR3 runs from the conserved cysteine through the conserved F or W. The D gene is left open where the match is weak. A row's size may be missing; if present it is once, few, many or a size class.

TRBV5-1	16	-	TRBJ2-5	TRBD1	CASSFGGQGIQETQYF	TGCGCCAGCAGCTTTGGGGGACAGGGGATTCAAGAGACCCAGTACTTC
TRBV7-8	20	-	TRBJ2-5	TRBD2	CASSYPGLAGGREWQETQYF	TGTGCCAGCAGCTACCCCGGACTAGCGGGAGGGCGTGAGTGGCAAGAGACCCAGTACTTC
TRBV9	14	-	TRBJ2-7	-	CASSVAGVAYEQYF	TGTGCCAGCAGCGTAGCGGGAGTGGCCTACGAGCAGTACTTC
TRBV29-1	11	-	TRBJ2-3	-	CSVASTDMQYF	TGCAGCGTTGCTTCAACAGATATGCAGTATTTT
TRBV7-9	14	-	TRBJ1-6	-	CSSSFQGYNSPLHF	TGTTCCAGCAGCTTTCAGGGATATAATTCACCCCTCCACTTT
TRBV19	13	once	TRBJ2-1	TRBD2	CASSVTSSGEQFF	TGTGCCAGTAGTGTAACCTCTAGCGGGGAGCAGTTCTTC
TRBV30	14	-	TRBJ1-3	-	CAWLAGERGNTIYF	TGTGCCTGGTTGGCGGGGGAGAGGGGAAACACCATATATTTT
TRBV25-1	12	-	TRBJ1-1	-	CASSQGEAEAFF	TGTGCCAGCAGTCAAGGGGAGGCTGAAGCTTTCTTT
TRBV11-3	14	few	TRBJ2-3	-	CASSLVRFTDTQYF	TGTGCCAGCAGCTTAGTCCGTTTCACAGATACGCAGTATTTT
TRBV10-3	16	-	TRBJ2-1	-	CAISESGRSSYNEQFF	TGTGCCATCAGTGAGTCGGGCAGAAGCTCCTACAATGAGCAGTTCTTC
TRBV7-8	13	-	TRBJ1-2	-	CASSLQDDYGYTF	TGTGCCAGCAGCTTACAGGATGACTATGGCTACACCTTC
TRBV29-1	9	-	TRBJ1-1	-	CSVGAEAFF	TGCAGCGTTGGGGCCGAAGCTTTCTTT
TRBV7-9	15	-	TRBJ2-7	TRBD2	CASSSGGVYSYEQYF	TGTGCCAGCAGCTCGGGAGGGGTATACTCCTACGAGCAGTACTTC
TRBV7-6	16	-	TRBJ2-2	-	CASSQLPGADTGELFF	TGTGCCAGCAGCCAACTCCCAGGGGCGGACACCGGGGAGCTGTTTTTT
TRBV6-6	13	few	TRBJ1-2	-	CASDQVPLRGYTF	TGTGCCAGCGATCAGGTCCCTTTACGGGGCTACACCTTC
TRBV30	14	-	TRBJ2-3	TRBD1	CAWIGTGSTDTQYF	TGTGCCTGGATCGGGACAGGGAGCACAGATACGCAGTATTTT
TRBV27	17	-	TRBJ1-2	-	CASMALGSGGGVYGYTF	TGTGCCAGCATGGCCCTCGGAAGTGGTGGGGGCGTCTATGGCTACACCTTC
TRBV6-6	13	-	TRBJ2-7	TRBD1	CASSLGQGDFPYF	TGTGCCAGCAGTTTGGGACAGGGGGATTTTCCGTACTTC
TRBV27	16	-	TRBJ1-2	TRBD1	CASTSRDKGAGYGYTF	TGTGCCAGCACCAGCCGGGACAAGGGGGCTGGCTATGGCTACACCTTC
TRBV5-6	12	-	TRBJ2-7	-	CASRRDNYEQYF	TGTGCCAGCAGAAGGGACAACTACGAGCAGTACTTC
TRBV11-2	14	-	TRBJ2-3	TRBD1	CASSPRGRPDTQYF	TGTGCCAGCAGCCCCAGGGGGCGCCCAGATACGCAGTATTTT
TRBV19	17	-	TRBJ1-4	TRBD1	CASSTGTGRGFNEKLFF	TGTGCCAGTAGTACTGGGACAGGTAGGGGGTTTAATGAAAAACTGTTTTTT